The present TCR beta chain was sequenced within a study of identical twins. TCRdb processed the 5' RACE reads anew with MiXCR; each CDR3 protein has one entry. The table records some 250,000 distinct CDR3 sequences, approximately 12% of them present only once. V was pared by 5 bases and J by 0 bases, with 8 bases between. Germline assignment: CDR1 MDHEN and CDR2 SYDVKM. The CDR3 is 15 residues long. This clonotype was observed a few times. A further study also used this sample, focusing on yellow fever vaccine responses in identical twins. From that report: In identical twins, vaccine T cell responses appeared partly shared and partly individual.

The sequenced sample consisted of memory (CD45RO+) T cells sorted from blood. The clonotype originates from a woman younger than 35 in good health. This chain connects TRBV28 to TRBJ2-6; D gene ambiguous. The CDR3 sequence is CASSKMFSGANVLTF. Here the CDR3 DNA reads TGTGCCAGCAGTAAAATGTTCTCTGGGGCCAACGTCCTGACTTTC.